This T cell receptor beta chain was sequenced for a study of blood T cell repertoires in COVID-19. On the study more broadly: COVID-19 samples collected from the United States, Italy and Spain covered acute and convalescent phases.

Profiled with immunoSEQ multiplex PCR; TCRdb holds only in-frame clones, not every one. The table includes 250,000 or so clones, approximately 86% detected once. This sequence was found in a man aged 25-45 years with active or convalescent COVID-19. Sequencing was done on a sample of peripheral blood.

The CDR3 loop reads CASSDYTNYGYTF. CDR3 nucleotides: TGTGCCAGCAGTGACTACACTAACTATGGCTACACCTTC. V is TRBV6-4 and J is TRBJ1-2; D uncertain. The germline V and J ends were trimmed by 1 base and 0 bases, with 3 bases remaining between them. CDR3 length: 13 residues. Germline V CDR1 and CDR2: MRHNA, SNTAGT.